The present TCR beta chain was sequenced within a study of OX40 agonist ivuxolimab in advanced cancers. Turning to the study itself: Three individuals attained partial responses, comprising one hepatocellular carcinoma case and two cutaneous melanoma cases.

Study-level findings and limits: The mean number of expanded clones was higher in CD8+ T cells than in CD4+. Expanded peripheral T cell antigen specificity was not determined.

Exclusion applied to patients with autoimmune disease history or systemic immunosuppression. From germline, CDR1 is MNHEY and CDR2 SMNVEV (reference sequence). This CDR3 comprises 15 residues. V was pared by 5 bases and J by 7 bases, with 18 bases between. As for this clone: The antigen remains unidentified.

Profiling relied on immunoSEQ multiplex PCR, and the TCRdb table lists in-frame clones only, not all of them. There are 77,000 or so clones in the sample; about nine tenths occur only once, and 0.4% to 0.55% lies in the top ten. This chain links TRBV27 with TRBJ2-1; possibly TRBD2 for D (6 bases). The source was CD4+ or CD8+ T cells sorted from blood, collected in a trial of the OX40 agonist ivuxolimab. The sequence was collected from an adult with an advanced solid tumor such as melanoma, head and neck, liver or kidney cancer. The CDR3 region has the DNA TGTGCCAGCAGTCGCCCGGGAGTAGCAGCAAATGAGCAGTTCTTC. Translation gives CASSRPGVAANEQFF.